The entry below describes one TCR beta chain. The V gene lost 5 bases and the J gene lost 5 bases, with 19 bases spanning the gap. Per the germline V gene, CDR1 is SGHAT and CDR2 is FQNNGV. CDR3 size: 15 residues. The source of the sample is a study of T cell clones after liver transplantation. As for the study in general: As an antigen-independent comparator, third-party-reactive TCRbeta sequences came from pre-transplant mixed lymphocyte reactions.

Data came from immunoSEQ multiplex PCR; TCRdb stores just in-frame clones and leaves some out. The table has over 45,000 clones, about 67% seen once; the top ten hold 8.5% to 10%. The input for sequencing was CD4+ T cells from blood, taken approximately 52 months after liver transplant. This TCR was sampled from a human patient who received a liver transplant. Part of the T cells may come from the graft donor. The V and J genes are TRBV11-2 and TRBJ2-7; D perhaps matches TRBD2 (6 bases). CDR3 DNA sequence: TGTGCCAGCAGCCCTCTCCGGGGGAAGGGGAACGAGCAGTACTTC. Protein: CASSPLRGKGNEQYF.